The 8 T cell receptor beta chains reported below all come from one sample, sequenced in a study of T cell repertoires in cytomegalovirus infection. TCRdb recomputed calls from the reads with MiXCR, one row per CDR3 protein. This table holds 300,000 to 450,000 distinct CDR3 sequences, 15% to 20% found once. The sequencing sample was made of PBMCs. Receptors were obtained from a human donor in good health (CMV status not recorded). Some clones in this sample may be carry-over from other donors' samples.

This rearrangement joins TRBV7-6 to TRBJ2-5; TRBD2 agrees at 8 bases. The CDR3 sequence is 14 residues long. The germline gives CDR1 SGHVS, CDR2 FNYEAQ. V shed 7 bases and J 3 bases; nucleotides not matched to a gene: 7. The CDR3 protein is CASNPGLGKETQYF. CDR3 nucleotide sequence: TGTGCCAGCAATCCGGGACTAGGAAAAGAGACCCAGTACTTC.

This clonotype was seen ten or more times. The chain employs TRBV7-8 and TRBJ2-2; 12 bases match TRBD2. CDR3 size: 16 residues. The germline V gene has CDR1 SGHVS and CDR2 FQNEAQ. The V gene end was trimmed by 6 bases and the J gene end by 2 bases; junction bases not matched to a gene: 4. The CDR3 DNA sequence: TGTGCCAGCAGGACTAGCGGGAGAGGCAACACCGGGGAGCTGTTTTTT. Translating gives CASRTSGRGNTGELFF. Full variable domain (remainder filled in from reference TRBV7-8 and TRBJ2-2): GAGVSQSPRYKVAKRGQDVALRCDPISGHVSLFWYQQALGQGPEFLTYFQNEAQLDKSGLPSDRFFAERPEGSVSTLKIQRTQQEDSAVYLCASRTSGRGNTGELFFGEGSRLTVL.

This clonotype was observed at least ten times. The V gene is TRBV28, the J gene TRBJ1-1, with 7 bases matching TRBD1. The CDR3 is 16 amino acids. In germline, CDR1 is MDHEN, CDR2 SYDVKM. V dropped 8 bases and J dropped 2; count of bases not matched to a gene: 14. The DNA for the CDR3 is TGTGCCAGCGGTGAGACAGGGCGGGCTTCAAACACTGAAGCTTTCTTT. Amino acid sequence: CASGETGRASNTEAFF.

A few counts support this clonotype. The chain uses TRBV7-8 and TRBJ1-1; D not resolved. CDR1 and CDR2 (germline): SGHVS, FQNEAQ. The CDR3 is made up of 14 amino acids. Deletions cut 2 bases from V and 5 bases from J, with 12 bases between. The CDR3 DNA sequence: TGTGCCAGCAGCTTACTACGGTCCGGAACTGAAGCTTTCTTT. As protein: CASSLLRSGTEAFF.

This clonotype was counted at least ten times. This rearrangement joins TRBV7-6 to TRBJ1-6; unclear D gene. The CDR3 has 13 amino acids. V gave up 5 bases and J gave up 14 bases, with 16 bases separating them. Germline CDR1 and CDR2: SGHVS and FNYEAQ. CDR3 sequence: CASSSFRSDTLHF. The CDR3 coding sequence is TGTGCCAGCAGCAGCTTCCGCTCAGACACCCTCCACTTT.

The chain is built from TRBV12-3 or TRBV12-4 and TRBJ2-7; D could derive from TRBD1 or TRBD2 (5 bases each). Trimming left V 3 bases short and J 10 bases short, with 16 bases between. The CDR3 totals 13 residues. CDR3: CASSLGEGLPQYF. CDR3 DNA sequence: TGTGCCAGCAGTTTGGGAGAGGGGTTGCCCCAGTACTTC.

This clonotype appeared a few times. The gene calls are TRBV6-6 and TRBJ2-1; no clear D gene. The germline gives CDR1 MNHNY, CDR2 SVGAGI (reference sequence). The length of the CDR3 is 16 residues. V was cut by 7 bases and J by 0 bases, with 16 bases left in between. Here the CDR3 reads CASTYSAASSYNEQFF. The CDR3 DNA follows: TGTGCCAGCACCTACTCCGCGGCGAGCTCCTACAATGAGCAGTTCTTC.

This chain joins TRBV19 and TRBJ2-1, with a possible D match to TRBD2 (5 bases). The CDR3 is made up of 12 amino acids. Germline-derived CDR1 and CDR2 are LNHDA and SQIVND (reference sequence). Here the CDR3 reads CAVGRESREQFF. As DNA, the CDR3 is TGTGCGGTCGGTAGGGAGTCTCGTGAGCAGTTCTTC.